This TCR beta chain was obtained from a study of T-cell memory formation after mild COVID-19 (dated by TCRdb to about 2021). With regard to the full study: TCR sequence clusters from the two donors were largely donor specific. Longitudinal TCRalpha and TCRbeta repertoire sequencing tracked T-cell clones expanding and contracting after mild COVID-19 in two donors. Two young, previously healthy adult volunteers made up the cohort, one male and one female. Points the paper makes about the study in general: Contracting CD4+ clones turned up mainly in the CM and EM memory subsets, whereas EMRA was where CD8+ clones were enriched. Clones contracting from day 15 to 85 had balanced CD4/CD8 phenotypes, while a second wave expanding from day 15 to 37 was biased towards CD4+. Whether the second-wave clones peaking on day 37 were SARS-CoV-2 specific was not confirmed. Only a couple of mild cases were covered in the study, and larger cohorts including severe cases with pre-infection samples were considered necessary. Some responding clones were found in pre-infection memory, which suggests that pre-existing cross-reactive memory T cells took part in the SARS-CoV-2 response.

Sequencer: Illumina NovaSeq 6000. TCRalpha and TCRbeta cDNA libraries were constructed by 5'RACE with constant-segment primers, with sample barcodes and unique molecular identifiers being introduced. RNA was extracted from every sample with Trizol reagent. Libraries were amplified in two PCR steps, with a second sample barcode and Illumina TruSeq adapters added in the second step. Libraries were sequenced on an Illumina NovaSeq with 2 x 150 bp paired-end reads. The study's processing was this. The reads were demultiplexed and collapsed into UMI-guided consensus sequences using migec v1.2.7. With mixcr v2.1.11, UMI consensuses were aligned to TRA and TRB V and J templates and assembled into clonotypes. A clonotype was counted as expanded or contracted only when both edgeR and NoisET called the clonotype significant, with the noise models trained on biological replicates. For edgeR calls, a false discovery rate-adjusted p below 0.01 and a log2 fold-change threshold of 1 were applied. As an exploratory analysis of dynamics, PCA with hierarchical clustering was applied to max-normalized trajectories of the 1000 most abundant clonotypes. Separately sequenced CD4+ and CD8+ repertoires were used to assign a CD4 or CD8 phenotype to each responding clone. TCRdb reworked the public reads: Q25 trimming with fastp, MiXCR clone assembly, productive beta chains retained. Each CDR3 protein appears once, grouped with its most common genes and DNA. Here the V and J calls rest on TCRdb's processing, not on the authors' analysis. Counted in this sample were roughly 340,000 distinct CDR3 sequences; roughly 15% of them appeared once. The ten largest clones capture about a fifth of the sample.

Ficoll-Paque density gradient centrifugation was the method used to isolate PBMCs. Comments on this clonotype: Its specific antigen is unknown. No much larger clone exists at a distance of one base, and base qualities are not known.

The CDR3 spans 17 residues, from the cysteine through the phenylalanine. Only the CDR3 DNA is retained, 51 bases long and in frame from the first base. Trimming removed 2 bases from V and 0 bases from J, leaving 14 bases between the germline ends. The germline V gene yields KGHSH for CDR1 and LQKENI for CDR2. The clonotype was recovered from a man aged 18 to 35 who had mild COVID-19 (a few samples of this study predate the infection). The sample titles of this study are shuffled in the database, so cell type and time point are left out; the donor was told from shared clones. The chain is encoded by TRBV18 joined to TRBJ1-3, with the identity of the D gene unclear. The specimen sequenced was PBMCs or a T cell subset sorted from them (not recorded which). For the CDR3, the sequence is CASSPVGPGNSGNTIYF. The nucleotide sequence reads TGTGCCAGCTCACCAGTAGGTCCGGGAAACTCTGGAAACACCATATATTTT.